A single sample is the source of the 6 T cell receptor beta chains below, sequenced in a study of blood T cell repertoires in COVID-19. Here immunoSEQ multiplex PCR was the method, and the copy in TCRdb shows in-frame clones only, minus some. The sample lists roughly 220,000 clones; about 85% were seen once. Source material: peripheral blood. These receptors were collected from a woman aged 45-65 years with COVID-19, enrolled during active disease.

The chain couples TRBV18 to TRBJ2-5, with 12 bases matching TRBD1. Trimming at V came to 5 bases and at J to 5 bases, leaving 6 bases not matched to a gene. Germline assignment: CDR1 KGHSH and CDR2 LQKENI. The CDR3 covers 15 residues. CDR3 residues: CASSSGTGGYETQYF. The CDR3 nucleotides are TGTGCCAGCTCATCAGGGACAGGGGGCTATGAGACCCAGTACTTC.

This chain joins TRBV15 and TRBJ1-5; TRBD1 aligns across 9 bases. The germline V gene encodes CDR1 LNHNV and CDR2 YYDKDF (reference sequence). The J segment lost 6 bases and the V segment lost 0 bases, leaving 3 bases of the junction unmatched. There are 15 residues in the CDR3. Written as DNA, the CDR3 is TGTGCCACCAGCAGAGAACAGGGGGCAGCTCAGCCCCAGCATTTT. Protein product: CATSREQGAAQPQHF.

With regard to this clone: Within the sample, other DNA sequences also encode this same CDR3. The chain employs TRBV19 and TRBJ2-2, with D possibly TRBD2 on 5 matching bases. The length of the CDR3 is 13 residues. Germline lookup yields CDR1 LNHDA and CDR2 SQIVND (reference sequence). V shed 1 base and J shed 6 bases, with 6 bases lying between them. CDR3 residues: CASSIGGPGELFF. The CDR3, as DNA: TGTGCCAGTAGTATAGGAGGGCCCGGGGAGCTGTTTTTT.

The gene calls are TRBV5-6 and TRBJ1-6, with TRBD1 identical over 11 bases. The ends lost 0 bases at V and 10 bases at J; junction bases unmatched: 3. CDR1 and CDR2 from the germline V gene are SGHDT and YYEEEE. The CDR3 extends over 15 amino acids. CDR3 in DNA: TGTGCCAGCAGCTTGGGGGACAGGGGGTTGTCACCCCTCCACTTT. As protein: CASSLGDRGLSPLHF. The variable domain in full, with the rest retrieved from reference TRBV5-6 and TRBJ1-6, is DAGVTQSPTHLIKTRGQQVTLRCSPKSGHDTVSWYQQALGQGPQFIFQYYEEEERQRGNFPDRFSGHQFPNYSSELNVNALLLGDSALYLCASSLGDRGLSPLHFGNGTRLTVT.

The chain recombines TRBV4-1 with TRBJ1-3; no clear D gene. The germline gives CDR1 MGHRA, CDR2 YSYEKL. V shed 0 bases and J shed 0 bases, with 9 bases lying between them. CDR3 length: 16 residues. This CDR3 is CASSQDTGISGNTIYF. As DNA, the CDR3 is TGCGCCAGCAGCCAAGATACGGGTATCTCTGGAAACACCATATATTTT.

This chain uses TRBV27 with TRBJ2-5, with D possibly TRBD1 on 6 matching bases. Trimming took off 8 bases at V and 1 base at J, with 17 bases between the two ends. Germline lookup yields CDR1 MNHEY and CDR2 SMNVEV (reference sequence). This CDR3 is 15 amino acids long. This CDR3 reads CASPRTDWAQETQYF. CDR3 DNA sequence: TGTGCCAGCCCTCGGACAGACTGGGCCCAAGAGACCCAGTACTTC.